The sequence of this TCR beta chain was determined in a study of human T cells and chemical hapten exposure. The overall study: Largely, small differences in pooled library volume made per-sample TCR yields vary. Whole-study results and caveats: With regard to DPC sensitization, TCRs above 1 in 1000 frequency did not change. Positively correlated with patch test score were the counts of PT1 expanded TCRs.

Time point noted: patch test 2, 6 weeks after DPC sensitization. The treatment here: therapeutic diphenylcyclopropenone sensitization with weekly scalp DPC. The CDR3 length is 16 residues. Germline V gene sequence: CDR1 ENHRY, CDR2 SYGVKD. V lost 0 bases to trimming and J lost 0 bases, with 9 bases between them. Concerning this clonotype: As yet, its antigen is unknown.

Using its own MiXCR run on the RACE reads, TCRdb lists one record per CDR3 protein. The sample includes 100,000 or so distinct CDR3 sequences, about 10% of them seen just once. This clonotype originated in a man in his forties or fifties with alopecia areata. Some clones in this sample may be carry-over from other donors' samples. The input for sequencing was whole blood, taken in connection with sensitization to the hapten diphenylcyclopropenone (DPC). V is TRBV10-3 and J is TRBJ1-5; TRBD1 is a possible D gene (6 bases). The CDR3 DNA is TGTGCCATCAGTGAGTCAGACAGGAGTAGCAATCAGCCCCAGCATTTT. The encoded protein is CAISESDRSSNQPQHF.